The entry that follows covers one T cell receptor beta chain sequence. Its antigen specificity is not known. Base-call qualities are not available, and no considerably larger clone is one nucleotide away. This record belongs to a study of blood T cell repertoires in COVID-19 (dated by TCRdb to 2020 to 2022). As for the study more broadly: Collaborator samples came from the United States, Italy and Spain and covered acute and convalescent phases of COVID-19. The prospective study material was composed of cDNA or gDNA derived from T cells, B-cell-depleted T cells, or PBMCs. Subjects who had been exposed to COVID-19, were actively infected with it, or had recovered from it provided the deeply sampled blood TCRbeta repertoires that made up the dataset. The repertoires were released in a freely available public database meant as a resource for research on the immune response to SARS-CoV-2. Samples were obtained from the ongoing ImmuneRACE study (first 160 participants) and from 1,254 subjects provided by 6 global collaborators. A de-identified subject ID, COVID-19 status, age in years and sex were almost always included in the sample metadata. Where available, HLA class I and class II types were taken from metadata supplied by the sample provider and were not determined by assay-based typing. General findings and caveats noted by the study authors: The quantity of clinical and demographic metadata differed by source and by participant and was supplied without curation.

The immunoSEQ Assay, a bias-controlled multiplex PCR, was used to amplify TCRbeta CDR3 regions from genomic DNA. Regarding the original processing steps: The number of nucleated cells in each sample was estimated from the amplification of reference gene primers within the assay. To quantify the absolute abundance of each unique TCRbeta CDR3 rearrangement, sequence reads were collapsed and filtered. For each sample, productive Simpson clonality was calculated as the square root of Simpson's diversity index over productive rearrangements. TCRdb mirrors the immuneACCESS table, restricted to in-frame sequences. Some clones are absent from its copies; in checked studies, under half trace to an unresolved V gene, and the reason for the others is unknown. V and J calls and clone size are copied from that table; D and trimming were computed from the DNA. The sample table records about 280,000 clones; approximately 84% of these occur just once. Together, the top ten hold approximately 2% of the sample.

The germline V gene gives CDR1 as MNHEY and CDR2 as SVGAGI. V is clipped by 6 bases and J by 4 bases, and the sequence between their germline boundaries is 15 bases long. There are 14 amino acids in the CDR3, from cysteine to phenylalanine inclusive. The DNA shown is the 42-base CDR3, in frame from base 1. Another Seattle source contributed samples from volunteer blood donors who had recovered from COVID-19. Whole blood was collected in K2EDTA tubes by collaborating institutions according to the institutions' own protocols. Collaborator samples were shipped for TCRbeta analysis as frozen whole blood, isolated PBMCs, or DNA extracted from either sample type.

The sample comprised peripheral blood. The rearranged segments are TRBV6-5 and TRBJ1-2; there is no confident call for the D gene. This sequence was found in a woman aged 25 to 45 who had recovered from COVID-19. CDR3 sequence: CASRYLEGSYGYTF. The DNA sequence is as follows: TGTGCCAGCAGGTACCTGGAGGGATCCTATGGCTACACCTTC.